The source of this T cell receptor beta chain is a study of T cell repertoires in cytomegalovirus infection. About the research overall: CMV infection plus the matching HLA type was flagged by public TCR beta signatures. Overall study results and limits: Cumulative public TCR beta family frequency identified CMV carriers with the relevant HLA.

Trimming at V came to 6 bases and at J to 2 bases, leaving 7 bases not matched to a gene. This CDR3 comprises 15 residues. Germline CDR1 reads SEHNR; CDR2 reads FQNEAQ (reference sequence). Turning to this clonotype: The target antigen is unknown.

TCRdb independently ran MiXCR on the reads; one entry per CDR3 protein. The sample shows approximately 500,000 distinct CDR3 sequences, about 10% of them seen only once. The clonotype was recovered from a human donor in good health (CMV status not recorded). Some clones in this sample may be carry-over from other donors' samples. The rearrangement joins TRBV7-9 to TRBJ2-3; TRBD2 matches 8 bases. The sample comprised PBMCs. CDR3 DNA sequence: TGTGCCAGCAGTGCCGCGGGAGGCAACACAGATACGCAGTATTTT. Translating it yields CASSAAGGNTDTQYF.